This T cell receptor (beta chain) is drawn from a study of blood T cell repertoires in COVID-19. The protocol was immunoSEQ multiplex PCR, while the TCRdb copy is restricted to in-frame clones and leaves out a portion. Among around 110,000 clones, about 90% were seen once, and the ten largest hold less than 1.5%. The germline gives CDR1 SGDLS, CDR2 YYNGEE. The V end lost 4 bases, the J end lost 6 bases, and 19 bases lay between the germline ends. The CDR3 sequence is 15 residues long. This chain links TRBV9 with TRBJ1-2; D gene unclear. Specimen: peripheral blood. The sequence was collected from a woman aged 25 to 39 with acute or convalescent COVID-19. The CDR3 DNA reads TGTGCCAGCAGCCCCCAGTCTTGGAATGGAGATGGCTACACCTTC. It yields the protein CASSPQSWNGDGYTF.